These 5 T cell receptor beta chains were all obtained from the same sample, sequenced in a study of identical twins. TCRdb processed the 5' RACE reads anew with MiXCR; each CDR3 protein has one entry. The sample includes approximately 470,000 distinct CDR3 sequences, 11% to 15% of them seen just once. The sample was also linked to a second study, of yellow fever vaccine responses in identical twins.

The sample consisted of CD4+ T cells sorted from blood. All receptors derive from a woman between 18 and 30 years old in good health.

This clonotype was seen a few times. The chain carries TRBV29-1 and TRBJ1-2; no clear D. The V end was cut by 7 bases, the J end by 5 bases, with 11 bases between. This CDR3 is built from 11 residues. CDR1 SQVTM and CDR2 ANQGSEA come from the germline V gene. The CDR3 region has the DNA TGCAGCGGTGGTCCCCTTTATGGCTACACCTTC. This gives the protein CSGGPLYGYTF.

This sequence joins TRBV24-1 and TRBJ2-3; the D is unclear. The germline V gene encodes CDR1 KGHDR and CDR2 SFDVKD. The CDR3 is 14 amino acids. V lost 6 bases to trimming and J lost 3 bases, with 12 bases between them. Written as DNA, the CDR3 is TGTGCCACCAGTCCCAGAAGTAGTACAGATACGCAGTATTTT. Translated, it gives CATSPRSSTDTQYF.

The rearrangement joins TRBV7-9 to TRBJ2-1, with D uncertain. Germline-derived CDR1 and CDR2 are SEHNR and FQNEAQ (reference sequence). V lost 5 bases to trimming and J lost 0 bases, with 11 bases between them. The CDR3 runs to 15 residues. Here the CDR3 reads CASSTLADSYNEQFF. CDR3 DNA sequence: TGTGCCAGCAGCACTCTGGCGGACTCCTACAATGAGCAGTTCTTC.

This clonotype was seen more than once but under ten times. The chain joins TRBV7-6 to TRBJ2-7; no reliable D call. The length of the CDR3 is 14 residues. V was pared by 0 bases and J by 2 bases, with 8 bases between. CDR1 and CDR2 from the germline V gene are SGHVS and FNYEAQ. The CDR3 DNA follows: TGTGCCAGCAGCTTAGCGCTCGGTCCCTACGAGCAGTACTTC. Encoded protein: CASSLALGPYEQYF.

The rearrangement joins TRBV29-1 to TRBJ2-1; TRBD1 aligns across 9 bases. J was trimmed by 3 bases and V by 4 bases; bases with no gene match: 1. The germline CDR1 and CDR2 sequences are SQVTM and ANQGSEA. This CDR3 has 13 residues. The chain's CDR3 is CSVATGGYNEQFF. CDR3 nucleotides: TGCAGCGTTGCGACAGGGGGCTACAATGAGCAGTTCTTC.